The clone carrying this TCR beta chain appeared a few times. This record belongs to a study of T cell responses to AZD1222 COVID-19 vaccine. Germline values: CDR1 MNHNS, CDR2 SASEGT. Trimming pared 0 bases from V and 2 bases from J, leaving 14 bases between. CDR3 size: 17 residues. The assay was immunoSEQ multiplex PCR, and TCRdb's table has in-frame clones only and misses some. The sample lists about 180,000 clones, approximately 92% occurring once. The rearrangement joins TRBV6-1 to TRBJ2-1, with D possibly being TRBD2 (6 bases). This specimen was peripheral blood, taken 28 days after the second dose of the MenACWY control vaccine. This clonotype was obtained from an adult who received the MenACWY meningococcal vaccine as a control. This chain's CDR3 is CASSEAPRLGAYNEQFF. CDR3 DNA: TGTGCCAGCAGTGAAGCTCCCAGACTAGGGGCCTACAATGAGCAGTTCTTC.